The 6 T cell receptor beta chains below all came from one sample that was sequenced in a study of T-cell memory formation after mild COVID-19. TCRdb passed the 5' RACE reads through MiXCR, listing each CDR3 protein once. The sample holds approximately 390,000 distinct CDR3 sequences; around a sixth are singletons and the top ten take 20% to 25%. Material: PBMCs or a T cell subset sorted from them (not recorded which). The source is a man younger than 35 who had mild COVID-19 (a few samples of this study predate the infection). Cell type and time point are not known.

J is TRBJ2-1 and V is TRBV7-6; 10 bases line up with TRBD2. This CDR3 is 15 amino acids long. Germline V lookup: CDR1 SGHVS, CDR2 FNYEAQ. After removal of 5 bases from V and 4 bases from J, the junction contained 5 bases not matched to a gene. CDR3 residues: CASSLSGGEYNEQFF. The CDR3 nucleotides are TGTGCCAGCAGCCTAAGCGGGGGGGAATACAATGAGCAGTTCTTC.

This clonotype was found a few times. The J gene is TRBJ2-6, the V gene TRBV9, with no clear D. This CDR3 contains 16 residues. The V gene lost 4 bases and the J gene lost 0 bases, with 11 bases spanning the gap. Germline CDR1 SGDLS, CDR2 YYNGEE. The DNA for the CDR3 is TGTGCCAGCAGCCCCCGGGCTGTCTCTGGGGCCAACGTCCTGACTTTC. This codes for CASSPRAVSGANVLTF.

This clonotype was recorded at least ten times. The rearrangement joins TRBV5-4 to TRBJ2-5; no clear D. Between the trimmed V and J ends, which lost 1 base and 2 bases, there was a span of 12 bases. Germline loops: CDR1 SGHNT, CDR2 YYREEE (reference sequence). CDR3 length equals 15 residues. CDR3 region: CASSLPSGPQETQYF. DNA for the CDR3: TGTGCCAGCAGCTTGCCGTCGGGTCCTCAAGAGACCCAGTACTTC.

J is TRBJ1-4 and V is TRBV27; TRBD1 might be the D (5 bases). Trimming removed 6 bases from V and 8 bases from J, with 22 bases in between. This CDR3 is built from 16 residues. Germline CDR1 reads MNHEY; CDR2 reads SMNVEV (reference sequence). CDR3 nucleotide sequence: TGTGCCAGCAGCCCCACAGCGGAACGAAGGGGCGAAAAACTGTTTTTT. Its protein product is CASSPTAERRGEKLFF.

This clonotype turned up a few times. The gene calls are TRBV5-1 and TRBJ1-3; D remains ambiguous. Germline V gene lookup returns CDR1 SGHRS and CDR2 YFSETQ. The V and J ends lost 1 base and 1 base respectively, with 6 bases between them. The CDR3 length is 14 residues. In DNA, the CDR3 is TGCGCCAGCAGCTTGCCGGGGTCTGGAAACACCATATATTTT. It yields the protein CASSLPGSGNTIYF.

This clonotype was counted only a few times. The genes are TRBV29-1 and TRBJ2-7; possibly TRBD2 for D (6 bases). The CDR3 sequence is 14 residues long. V gave up 3 bases and J gave up 0 bases, with 12 bases separating them. Germline V gene data show CDR1 as SQVTM and CDR2 as ANQGSEA. The CDR3 DNA is TGCAGCGTTGATGTTCGGGGGAGCTCCTACGAGCAGTACTTC. Its protein product is CSVDVRGSSYEQYF.